A single sample gave rise to the 23 T cell receptor beta chains below, sequenced in a study of T cell repertoires and HLA-DP antigens. Profiling relied on immunoSEQ multiplex PCR, and the TCRdb table lists in-frame clones only, not all of them. This sample has some 89,000 clones, with approximately 86% found just once. These TCRs' antigens remain unknown. The sequencing input was CD4+ T cells from PBMCs. Source of these receptors: a man aged 50 or older in good health and CMV-seronegative.

The rearrangement links TRBV10-1 to TRBJ2-1; 10 bases map to TRBD2. Per germline, CDR1 WNHNN and CDR2 SYGVQD (reference sequence). This CDR3 contains 15 residues. V was clipped by 4 bases and J by 5 bases; unmatched bases: 5. Written as DNA, the CDR3 is TGCGCCAGCAGTGCCGGAGCGGGAGGGAACAATGAGCAGTTCTTC. This codes for CASSAGAGGNNEQFF.

The chain uses TRBV19 and TRBJ2-1; D remains ambiguous. CDR1 LNHDA and CDR2 SQIVND come from the germline V gene (reference sequence). The CDR3 runs to 16 residues. The ends were cut back, 3 bases at V and 0 bases at J, with 12 bases in the middle. As DNA, the CDR3 is TGTGCCAGTAGTATCCAACACGGGTCCTCCTACAATGAGCAGTTCTTC. Its translation is CASSIQHGSSYNEQFF.

The chain has TRBV7-3 and TRBJ2-3; 11 bases agree with TRBD2. The junction had 5 bases not matched to a gene; V was cut back by 2 bases and J by 4 bases. CDR1 is SGHTA and CDR2 is FQGTGA in the germline V gene. This CDR3 region has 16 residues. Written as DNA, the CDR3 is TGTGCCAGCAGCTTAGTGGCTAGCGGGGGGCCAGATACGCAGTATTTT. Translating it yields CASSLVASGGPDTQYF.

V usage is TRBV10-3 and J usage is TRBJ2-7; 8 nucleotides align to TRBD1. Trimming took 0 bases from V and 7 from J; bases not matched to a gene: 11. CDR1 and CDR2 from the germline V gene are ENHRY and SYGVKD. This CDR3 contains 16 residues. Here the CDR3 reads CAISESAGTGNREQYF. CDR3 bases: TGTGCCATCAGTGAGTCTGCCGGGACAGGCAATCGGGAGCAGTACTTC.

This clone has a single count. The chain is built from TRBV18 and TRBJ1-2; maybe TRBD1 (5 bases). The CDR3 is made up of 13 amino acids. The V end was cut by 1 base, the J end by 2 bases, with 5 bases between. Per the germline V gene, CDR1 is KGHSH and CDR2 is LQKENI. In DNA, the CDR3 is TGTGCCAGCTCACCACAGGGGAACTATGGCTACACCTTC. This sequence encodes CASSPQGNYGYTF.

The gene calls are TRBV28 and TRBJ1-5, with D possibly matching TRBD1 (5 bases). The CDR3 is 18 residues long. Trimming left V 1 base short and J 2 bases short, with 18 bases between. CDR1 and CDR2 (germline): MDHEN, SYDVKM. The CDR3, as DNA: TGTGCCAGCAGTTTATCAGTTTTGGGGGGTGATCGCAATCAGCCCCAGCATTTT. Protein sequence: CASSLSVLGGDRNQPQHF.

As concerns this clone: A much larger clone sits a single nucleotide away, making a read error possible. The rearrangement links TRBV5-8 to TRBJ2-2; D possibly corresponds to TRBD1 (6 bases). Germline V gives CDR1 SGHTS, CDR2 YDEGEE. Trimming cost V 5 bases and J 1 base, with 6 bases left between them. CDR3 length: 13 residues. CDR3 nucleotide sequence: TGTGCCAGCAGGACAGGGAACACCGGGGAGCTGTTTTTT. Translated, it gives CASRTGNTGELFF.

V and J are TRBV5-1 and TRBJ2-5, with D unresolved. The V end was cut by 0 bases, the J end by 5 bases, with 8 bases between. Germline lookup yields CDR1 SGHRS and CDR2 YFSETQ. CDR3 length equals 13 residues. The CDR3 sequence is CASSLGSRETQYF. The CDR3 region has the DNA TGCGCCAGCAGCTTGGGTTCGAGGGAGACCCAGTACTTC. Filled out from reference TRBV5-1 and TRBJ2-5, the complete variable domain reads KAGVTQTPRYLIKTRGQQVTLSCSPISGHRSVSWYQQTPGQGLQFLFEYFSETQRNKGNFPGRFSGRQFSNSRSEMNVSTLELGDSALYLCASSLGSRETQYFGPGTRLLVL.

The V gene is TRBV14, the J gene TRBJ2-7; no firm D call. This CDR3 region has 14 residues. The V end lost 4 bases, the J end lost 3 bases, and 13 bases lay between the germline ends. Germline CDR1 and CDR2: SGHDN and FVKESK. CDR3 amino acids: CASSRDLQDYEQYF. CDR3 DNA sequence: TGTGCCAGCAGCCGCGATCTACAAGACTACGAGCAGTACTTC. Complete variable domain (other parts from reference TRBV14 and TRBJ2-7): EAGVTQFPSHSVIEKGQTVTLRCDPISGHDNLYWYRRVMGKEIKFLLHFVKESKQDESGMPNNRFLAERTGGTYSTLKVQPAELEDSGVYFCASSRDLQDYEQYFGPGTRLTVT.

The rearrangement links TRBV7-9 to TRBJ1-5, with 7 nucleotides matching TRBD1. Germline V CDR1 and CDR2: SEHNR, FQNEAQ (reference sequence). The CDR3 covers 16 residues. With V trimmed by 0 bases and J by 6 bases, 8 bases remained unmatched. In DNA form, the CDR3 reads TGTGCCAGCAGCTTAGCGGGGACAGTCGGAAGTCAGCCCCAGCATTTT. The encoded protein is CASSLAGTVGSQPQHF.

The chain combines TRBV5-8 with TRBJ2-5, with D tentatively TRBD2 (6 bases). Trimming pared 4 bases from V and 5 bases from J, leaving 15 bases between. CDR1 is SGHTS, CDR2 YDEGEE, per germline. The CDR3 is 14 amino acids. The DNA of the CDR3 is TGTGCCAGCAGCCCTGCGGGGTTATGGGAGACCCAGTACTTC. Residues: CASSPAGLWETQYF.

This clone appeared a few times. The chain recombines TRBV10-1 with TRBJ2-2, with D hard to call. Trimming took off 0 bases at V and 7 bases at J, with 9 bases between the two ends. Germline lookup yields CDR1 WNHNN and CDR2 SYGVQD (reference sequence). This CDR3 region has 14 residues. CDR3 loop: CASSESSRDGELFF. CDR3 nucleotide sequence: TGCGCCAGCAGTGAGTCGAGTCGTGACGGGGAGCTGTTTTTT.

The J gene is TRBJ2-2, the V gene TRBV28; D unresolved. The V gene lost 5 bases and the J gene lost 4 bases, with 17 bases spanning the gap. Germline-derived CDR1 and CDR2 are MDHEN and SYDVKM. The CDR3 runs 16 residues. CDR3 bases: TGTGCCAGCAGTCTCCGCGGCGGATTTGGCACCGGGGAGCTGTTTTTT. Its protein is CASSLRGGFGTGELFF.

This sequence joins TRBV2 and TRBJ2-5; 7 nucleotides match TRBD1. Trimming took 7 bases from V and 2 from J; bases not matched to a gene: 4. The CDR3 extends over 13 amino acids. CDR1 is SNHLY and CDR2 is FYNNEI in the germline V gene. The CDR3 bases are TGTGCCAGCAAAAGGGGACAGCAAGAGACCCAGTACTTC. Amino acids: CASKRGQQETQYF.

The chain uses TRBV30 and TRBJ1-6; possibly TRBD1 for D (6 bases). This CDR3 has 16 amino acids. Per the germline V gene, CDR1 is GTSNPN and CDR2 is SVGIG (reference sequence). Trimming took off 2 bases at V and 9 bases at J, with 20 bases between the two ends. The CDR3 loop reads CAWSLRGRSVGSPLHF. The CDR3 DNA is TGTGCCTGGAGTTTGCGGGGGCGCAGTGTGGGTTCACCCCTCCACTTT.

The V gene is TRBV2, the J gene TRBJ1-1; possible D gene TRBD1, 6 bases. Trimming removed 2 bases from V and 2 bases from J, with 12 bases in between. From germline, CDR1 is SNHLY and CDR2 FYNNEI. The CDR3 loop spans 15 amino acids. The CDR3 is CASSENPGTNTEAFF. The CDR3 DNA reads TGTGCCAGCAGTGAAAACCCAGGGACAAACACTGAAGCTTTCTTT.

The V call is TRBV7-2, the J call TRBJ2-3; D gene ambiguous. The V gene's germline CDR1 is SGHTA and CDR2 FQGNSA. The CDR3 contains 14 residues. The ends were cut back, 5 bases at V and 1 base at J, with 10 bases in the middle. The CDR3 protein is CASSLIRGTDTQYF. DNA of the CDR3: TGTGCCAGCAGCCTAATTAGGGGCACAGATACGCAGTATTTT. The entire variable domain, with the rest obtained from reference TRBV7-2 and TRBJ2-3, is as follows: GAGVSQSPSNKVTEKGKDVELRCDPISGHTALYWYRQSLGQGLEFLIYFQGNSAPDKSGLPSDRFSAERTGGSVSTLTIQRTQQEDSAVYLCASSLIRGTDTQYFGPGTRLTVL.

This rearrangement joins TRBV2 to TRBJ2-1, with 8 bases that match TRBD2. This CDR3 has 17 residues. V shed 8 bases and J 2 bases; nucleotides not matched to a gene: 14. Germline V gene data show CDR1 as SNHLY and CDR2 as FYNNEI. The CDR3 loop is CASGGLLAEATYNEQFF. CDR3 bases: TGTGCCAGCGGGGGCCTACTAGCGGAGGCTACCTACAATGAGCAGTTCTTC.

The V gene is TRBV5-5, the J gene TRBJ2-7; 10 bases line up with TRBD1. Germline V gene sequence: CDR1 SGHKS, CDR2 YYEKEE (reference sequence). CDR3 size: 14 residues. Trimming cost V 3 bases and J 7 bases; bases outside gene matches: 7. This chain's CDR3 is CASSWDRGFEEQYF. The CDR3 nucleotides are TGTGCCAGCAGCTGGGACAGGGGATTTGAGGAGCAGTACTTC.

The rearrangement links TRBV4-3 to TRBJ2-7; D is unclear. The CDR3 is made up of 14 amino acids. CDR1 is LGHNA, CDR2 YSLEER, per germline. V was pared by 2 bases and J by 4 bases, with 12 bases between. The CDR3 here is CASSQSTTSYEQYF. The CDR3 DNA reads TGCGCCAGCAGCCAATCAACGACAAGTTACGAGCAGTACTTC.

The count of this clone is one. This rearrangement joins TRBV6-5 to TRBJ1-3; D uncertain. Germline V gives CDR1 MNHEY, CDR2 SVGAGI. The V and J ends lost 0 bases and 0 bases respectively, with 9 bases between them. The CDR3 length is 16 residues. The CDR3 loop is CASSYSRRTSGNTIYF. In nucleotides, the CDR3 is TGTGCCAGCAGTTACTCGAGGCGGACCTCTGGAAACACCATATATTTT.

The chain has TRBV7-9 and TRBJ1-2; 7 positions agree with TRBD1. In germline, CDR1 is SEHNR, CDR2 FQNEAQ (reference sequence). V dropped 6 bases and J dropped 3; count of bases not matched to a gene: 13. This CDR3 comprises 16 residues. Written as DNA, the CDR3 is TGTGCCAGCAGTCCAAGCGGGACCCAGGGGGACTATGGCTACACCTTC. It translates to CASSPSGTQGDYGYTF. The variable domain in full, completed from reference TRBV7-9 and TRBJ1-2, reads DTGVSQNPRHKITKRGQNVTFRCDPISEHNRLYWYRQTLGQGPEFLTYFQNEAQLEKSRLLSDRFSAERPKGSFSTLEIQRTEQGDSAMYLCASSPSGTQGDYGYTFGSGTRLTVV.

This clone has just a few counts. The J gene is TRBJ1-3, the V gene TRBV6-1; 7 bases map to TRBD1. The trim removed 1 base at V and 0 bases at J, leaving 6 bases unmatched. The CDR3 extends over 17 amino acids. Germline CDR1 and CDR2: MNHNS and SASEGT. CDR3 residues: CASSEGTGRLSGNTIYF. The CDR3 coding sequence is TGTGCCAGCAGTGAAGGGACAGGACGACTCTCTGGAAACACCATATATTTT.